The clone carrying this T cell receptor (beta chain) was counted ten times or more. Its target is not known. One entry per CDR3 protein, called by TCRdb with MiXCR from the reads. This sample yields hundreds of thousands of distinct CDR3 sequences, of which approximately 7% are seen a single time; around 6.5% belongs to the top ten. The data derive from a study of T cell repertoires in cytomegalovirus infection. Study details: Shared public TCR beta signatures pointed to both CMV infection and a matching HLA type. Study-wide points: Ex vivo, HLA-C-restricted CMV-specific TCR beta clonotypes prevailed over the rest of the response.

Trimming removed 5 bases from V and 4 bases from J, with 17 bases in between. Germline V gene data show CDR1 as SGHTA and CDR2 as FQGNSA. The CDR3 consists of 16 residues. This sequence originates from a human donor in good health (CMV status not recorded). Some clones in this sample may be carry-over from other donors' samples. Material for sequencing was PBMCs. The chain is built from TRBV7-2 and TRBJ2-2, with D possibly TRBD1 on 7 matching bases. The CDR3 DNA reads as TGTGCCAGCAGCCGCCAGGCAGGGGGGAGCACCGGGGAGCTGTTTTTT. Translating it yields CASSRQAGGSTGELFF.